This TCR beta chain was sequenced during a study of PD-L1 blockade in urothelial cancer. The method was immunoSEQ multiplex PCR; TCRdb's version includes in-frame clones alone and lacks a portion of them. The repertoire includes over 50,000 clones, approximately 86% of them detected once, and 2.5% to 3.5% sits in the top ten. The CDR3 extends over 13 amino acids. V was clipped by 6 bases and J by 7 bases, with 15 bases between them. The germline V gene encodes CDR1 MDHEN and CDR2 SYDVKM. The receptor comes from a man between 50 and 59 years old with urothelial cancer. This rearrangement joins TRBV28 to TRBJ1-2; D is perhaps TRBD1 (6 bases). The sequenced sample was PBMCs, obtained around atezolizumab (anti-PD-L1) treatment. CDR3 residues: CASRTGPTGGYTF. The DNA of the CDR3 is TGTGCCAGCAGAACAGGGCCCACGGGTGGCTACACCTTC.